A selection of T cell receptor beta chains follows, all from one sample in a study of blood T cells in healthy people across ages. In TCRdb, the 5' RACE reads were re-called with MiXCR into one record per CDR3 protein. The sample holds about 1.5 million distinct CDR3 sequences, about 42% seen once. Material for sequencing was blood. The receptors stem from a woman under 30 in good health. Each CDR3 is given with its conserved first and last residue. D genes are given only for firm matches. Size is stated for part of the rows, as once, few or many counts, or as a class when the clone is expanded.

clone_size	d_call	v_call	j_call	cdr3_aa	cdr3_nt
NA	NA	TRBV4-2	TRBJ1-1	CASSQEGDSEAFF	TGTGCCAGCAGCCAAGAAGGGGACTCTGAAGCTTTCTTT
few	TRBD1	TRBV15	TRBJ2-7	CATSRDFYGTVNEQYF	TGTGCCACCAGCAGAGATTTTTATGGGACAGTCAACGAGCAGTACTTC
many	NA	TRBV27	TRBJ2-3	CASSHSSDTQYF	TGTGCCAGCAGTCACTCCTCCGATACGCAGTATTTT
NA	TRBD2	TRBV5-6	TRBJ2-7	CASSWDLLAGSYEQYF	TGTGCCAGCAGCTGGGATCTACTAGCGGGGTCCTACGAGCAGTACTTC
few	NA	TRBV2	TRBJ2-1	CASSEGVGYNEQFF	TGTGCCAGCAGTGAAGGGGTTGGGTACAATGAGCAGTTCTTC
few	NA	TRBV29-1	TRBJ2-7	CSVEEGGTGLYEQYF	TGCAGCGTTGAAGAAGGGGGGACCGGCCTGTATGAGCAGTACTTC
NA	TRBD1	TRBV6-5	TRBJ2-7	CASSDRDSLHYEQYF	TGTGCCAGCAGTGACAGGGACAGCCTTCACTACGAGCAGTACTTC
few	NA	TRBV7-9	TRBJ2-7	CASSTGVYEQYF	TGTGCCAGCAGCACGGGCGTATACGAGCAGTACTTC
few	NA	TRBV7-2	TRBJ2-3	CASSRASINTQYF	TGTGCCAGCAGCCGGGCTAGTATCAATACGCAGTATTTT
NA	NA	TRBV12-3/TRBV12-4	TRBJ2-7	CASSVKGVSYEQYF	TGTGCCAGCAGTGTCAAGGGGGTATCCTACGAGCAGTACTTC
few	NA	TRBV4-1	TRBJ1-2	CASSRTTNYGYTF	TGCGCCAGCAGTCGGACGACTAACTATGGCTACACCTTC
few	TRBD1	TRBV20-1	TRBJ1-2	CSARRAGTGDAGYGYTF	TGCAGTGCTAGACGGGCCGGGACAGGGGACGCGGGCTATGGCTACACCTTC
NA	TRBD2	TRBV6-2/TRBV6-3	TRBJ2-1	CASSYDLLAGGNEQFF	TGTGCCAGCAGTTACGACTTACTAGCGGGAGGCAATGAGCAGTTCTTC
NA	NA	TRBV7-3	TRBJ2-2	CASSLRAGTLNTGELFF	TGTGCCAGCAGCTTAAGGGCAGGTACTCTGAACACCGGGGAGCTGTTTTTT
few	TRBD1	TRBV5-1	TRBJ2-3	CASSSTGSQDTQYF	TGCGCCAGCAGCTCGACAGGGAGTCAAGATACGCAGTATTTT
NA	NA	TRBV12-3/TRBV12-4	TRBJ2-1	CASSLATGNYNEQFF	TGTGCCAGCAGTTTAGCGACAGGAAACTACAATGAGCAGTTCTTC
NA	TRBD1	TRBV5-1	TRBJ1-1	CASGSGTGETEAFF	TGCGCCAGCGGCTCCGGGACAGGGGAAACTGAAGCTTTCTTT
few	NA	TRBV9	TRBJ1-1	CASSVGGRAAFF	TGTGCCAGCAGCGTAGGAGGACGGGCAGCTTTCTTT
NA	NA	TRBV29-1	TRBJ1-2	CSVIENGYTF	TGCAGCGTTATAGAGAATGGCTACACCTTC
NA	TRBD2	TRBV9	TRBJ2-3	CASSVGGGGAPDTQYF	TGTGCCAGCAGCGTAGGCGGCGGGGGGGCCCCAGATACGCAGTATTTT
NA	TRBD1	TRBV6-2/TRBV6-3	TRBJ2-1	CASSSDRESYNEQFF	TGTGCCAGCAGCTCCGACAGGGAGTCTTACAATGAGCAGTTCTTC
few	NA	TRBV7-2	TRBJ2-1	CASSLQGRAYNEQFF	TGTGCCAGCAGCTTACAGGGGAGGGCCTACAATGAGCAGTTCTTC
few	NA	TRBV29-1	TRBJ1-1	CSAQRGGNTEAFF	TGCAGCGCCCAAAGGGGAGGCAACACTGAAGCTTTCTTT
NA	TRBD1	TRBV7-9	TRBJ2-1	CASSLWTGSYNEQFF	TGTGCCAGCAGCTTATGGACAGGCTCCTACAATGAGCAGTTCTTC
few	NA	TRBV20-1	TRBJ2-7	CSAGPGPLYEQYF	TGCAGTGCTGGCCCTGGGCCTCTTTACGAGCAGTACTTT
NA	NA	TRBV6-2/TRBV6-3	TRBJ2-5	CASSYSTRNYQYF	TGTGCCAGCAGTTACTCGACTCGGAACTATCAGTACTTC
few	NA	TRBV6-5	TRBJ1-2	CASSYSQGRSYTF	TGTGCCAGCAGTTACTCTCAGGGAAGGAGCTACACCTTC
NA	NA	TRBV6-6	TRBJ1-1	CASTKGGSQAFF	TGTGCCAGCACAAAAGGGGGATCTCAAGCTTTCTTT